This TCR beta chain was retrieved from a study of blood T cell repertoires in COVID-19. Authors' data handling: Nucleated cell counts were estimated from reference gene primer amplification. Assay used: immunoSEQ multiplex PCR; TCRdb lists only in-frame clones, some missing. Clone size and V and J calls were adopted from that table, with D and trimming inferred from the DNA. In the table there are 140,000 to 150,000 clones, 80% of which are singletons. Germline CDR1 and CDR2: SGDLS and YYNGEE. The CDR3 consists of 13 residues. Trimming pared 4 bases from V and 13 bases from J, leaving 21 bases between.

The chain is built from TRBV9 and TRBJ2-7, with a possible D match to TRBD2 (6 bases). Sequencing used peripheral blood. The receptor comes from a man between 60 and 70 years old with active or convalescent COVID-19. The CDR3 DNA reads TGTGCCAGCAGCCCCCCCCGGGGGAACCCATTTTACTTC. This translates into CASSPPRGNPFYF.